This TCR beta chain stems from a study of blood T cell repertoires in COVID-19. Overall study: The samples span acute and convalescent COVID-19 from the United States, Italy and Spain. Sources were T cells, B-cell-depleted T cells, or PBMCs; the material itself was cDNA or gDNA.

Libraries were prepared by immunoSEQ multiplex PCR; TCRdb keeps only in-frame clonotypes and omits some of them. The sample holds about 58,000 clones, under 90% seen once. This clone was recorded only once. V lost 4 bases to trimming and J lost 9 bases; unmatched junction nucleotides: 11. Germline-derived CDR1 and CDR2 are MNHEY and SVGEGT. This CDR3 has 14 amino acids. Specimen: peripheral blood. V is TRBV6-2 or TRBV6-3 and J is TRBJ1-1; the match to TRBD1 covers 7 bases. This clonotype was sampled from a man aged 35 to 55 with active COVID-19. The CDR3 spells CASSSDRYSGQAFF. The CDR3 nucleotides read TGTGCCAGCAGTTCGGACAGGTATTCGGGACAAGCTTTCTTT.